Following are 17 T cell receptor beta chains from one sample sequenced in a study of blood T cells in healthy people across ages. A sample-barcoded 5' primer and a J-beta primer mix were used in a second PCR of roughly 7 to 11 cycles. In TCRdb, the 5' RACE reads were re-called with MiXCR into one record per CDR3 protein. The data show 1.5 million to 1.8 million distinct CDR3 sequences, approximately 42% seen once. Sample: blood. The receptors were sampled from a woman under 30 in good health.

Worth noting for this clonotype: Germline is not matched at one junction end, which may reflect a read error. The gene calls are TRBV20-1 and TRBJ2-5; D is perhaps TRBD1 or TRBD2 (5 bases each). The germline V gene has CDR1 DFQATT and CDR2 SNEGSKA (reference sequence). The CDR3 spans 12 residues. This CDR3 is CGAPGTKGTQYF. CDR3 DNA: TGCGGTGCTCCCGGGACGAAGGGGACCCAGTACTTC.

This clonotype has only one observation. A read error may account for a junction end that differs from germline. V gene TRBV27 combines with J gene TRBJ1-2; the D gene is possibly TRBD1 (6 bases). This CDR3 contains 16 residues. Germline loops: CDR1 MNHEY, CDR2 SMNVEV (reference sequence). Written as DNA, the CDR3 is TGTGCCAGTAGTTTATCCGGACCAGGCGGACAGTATGGCTACACCTTC. Its translation is CASSLSGPGGQYGYTF.

This chain uses TRBV2 with TRBJ1-2; D call uncertain. V lost 4 bases and J lost 3, with 15 bases in between. The CDR3 contains 15 residues. Germline V gene lookup returns CDR1 SNHLY and CDR2 FYNNEI. CDR3 region: CASSGSTAFHYGYTF. Here the CDR3 DNA reads TGTGCCAGCAGTGGGTCTACAGCTTTTCACTATGGCTACACCTTC.

The J gene is TRBJ1-1, the V gene TRBV6-2 or TRBV6-3; 7 bases fit TRBD1. The CDR3 is made up of 12 amino acids. With V trimmed by 7 bases and J by 4 bases, 3 bases remained unmatched. Germline loops: CDR1 MNHEY, CDR2 SVGEGT. The CDR3, as DNA: TGTGCCAGCATGACAGGGTTCACTGAAGCTTTCTTT. The encoded protein is CASMTGFTEAFF.

This clonotype appeared a few times. This chain connects TRBV12-3 or TRBV12-4 to TRBJ2-6; 8 bases align to TRBD2. CDR3 length equals 18 residues. The J segment lost 0 bases and the V segment lost 5 bases, leaving 9 bases of the junction unmatched. The CDR3 DNA reads as TGTGCCAGCAGTCTTAGCGGGGCGCTCAGCTCTGGGGCCAACGTCCTGACTTTC. It yields the protein CASSLSGALSSGANVLTF.

V gene TRBV6-1 combines with J gene TRBJ2-2, with no clear D. The V and J ends lost 1 base and 4 bases respectively, with 13 bases between them. Germline V gives CDR1 MNHNS, CDR2 SASEGT. CDR3 length: 16 residues. Here the CDR3 reads CASSEVLDFGTGELFF. The DNA for the CDR3 is TGTGCCAGCAGTGAAGTACTTGACTTTGGCACCGGGGAGCTGTTTTTT.

The V and J genes are TRBV18 and TRBJ1-1; D possibly corresponds to TRBD1 (6 bases). Germline assignment: CDR1 KGHSH and CDR2 LQKENI. The CDR3 spans 14 residues. V was trimmed by 8 bases and J by 1 base, leaving 14 bases between them. DNA for the CDR3: TGTGCCAGCCTCCCGCAACAGGGGAACACTGAAGCTTTCTTT. It translates to CASLPQQGNTEAFF.

V gene TRBV5-1 combines with J gene TRBJ1-2; D call uncertain. This CDR3 is 19 amino acids long. V lost 2 bases to trimming and J lost 0 bases, with 23 bases between them. Germline V lookup: CDR1 SGHRS, CDR2 YFSETQ. The CDR3 sequence is CASSLLTTSGPTANYGYTF. The CDR3 region has the DNA TGCGCCAGCAGCTTACTTACTACTTCGGGCCCCACAGCTAACTATGGCTACACCTTC.

The chain joins TRBV6-5 to TRBJ1-5, with a tentative D call TRBD1 (5 bases). Trimming removed 0 bases from V and 10 bases from J, with 7 bases in between. Germline V gene sequence: CDR1 MNHEY, CDR2 SVGAGI. The CDR3 is 12 amino acids. The CDR3: CASSYSGEPQHF. In DNA, the CDR3 is TGTGCCAGCAGTTACTCGGGGGAACCCCAGCATTTT.

The chain joins TRBV7-2 to TRBJ2-1; 8 positions agree with TRBD2. The CDR3 length is 15 residues. Germline V gene sequence: CDR1 SGHTA, CDR2 FQGNSA. V gave up 2 bases and J gave up 2 bases; unmatched junction bases: 2. CDR3 in amino acids: CASSLTTSAYNEQFF. CDR3 in DNA: TGTGCCAGCAGCTTAACGACTAGCGCCTACAATGAGCAGTTCTTC.

The rearrangement joins TRBV29-1 to TRBJ2-5, with D possibly TRBD1 on 5 matching bases. V lost 6 bases and J 5 bases, leaving 13 bases between the germline ends. The CDR3 extends over 12 amino acids. CDR1 SQVTM and CDR2 ANQGSEA come from the germline V gene. CDR3 region: CSVRTLGETQYF. In nucleotides, the CDR3 is TGCAGCGTCAGGACATTGGGGGAGACCCAGTACTTC. Filled out from reference TRBV29-1 and TRBJ2-5, the complete variable domain reads SAVISQKPSRDICQRGTSLTIQCQVDSQVTMMFWYRQQPGQSLTLIATANQGSEATYESGFVIDKFPISRPNLTFSTLTVSNMSPEDSSIYLCSVRTLGETQYFGPGTRLLVL.

The rearrangement joins TRBV9 to TRBJ2-1; tentatively, D is TRBD2 (6 bases). From germline, CDR1 is SGDLS and CDR2 YYNGEE. The V and J ends lost 3 bases and 2 bases respectively, with 12 bases between them. The CDR3 spans 15 residues. Here the CDR3 DNA reads TGTGCCAGCAGCGGTATTAGCGGAGCCTACAATGAGCAGTTCTTC. This codes for CASSGISGAYNEQFF.

The chain employs TRBV4-3 and TRBJ2-5; 7 bases are a match to TRBD1. The CDR3 has 14 residues. V trimming: 2 bases; J trimming: 5 bases; junction bases outside the gene matches: 5. Germline V lookup: CDR1 LGHNA, CDR2 YSLEER. The CDR3 reads CASSQTGVGETQYF. The CDR3, as DNA: TGCGCCAGCAGCCAAACAGGGGTCGGGGAGACCCAGTACTTC.

The rearrangement links TRBV7-6 to TRBJ1-4, with D tentatively TRBD1 (5 bases). Per germline, CDR1 SGHVS and CDR2 FNYEAQ. CDR3 length: 13 residues. V shed 5 bases and J shed 5 bases, with 9 bases lying between them. DNA for the CDR3: TGTGCCAGCAGCCGCCGACAGAATGAAAAACTGTTTTTT. Its translation: CASSRRQNEKLFF. Variable domain in full (rest from reference TRBV7-6 and TRBJ1-4): GAGVSQSPRYKVTKRGQDVALRCDPISGHVSLYWYRQALGQGPEFLTYFNYEAQQDKSGLPNDRFSAERPEGSISTLTIQRTEQRDSAMYRCASSRRQNEKLFFGSGTQLSVL.

This clonotype was seen a few times. The V gene is TRBV25-1, the J gene TRBJ2-7; 9 bases match TRBD1. The germline V gene encodes CDR1 MGHDK and CDR2 SYGVNS. V dropped 3 bases and J dropped 0; count of bases not matched to a gene: 3. This CDR3 spans 15 amino acids. The CDR3 sequence: CASSDPTGGSYEQYF. In DNA form, the CDR3 reads TGTGCCAGCAGTGACCCGACAGGGGGCTCCTACGAGCAGTACTTC.

V is TRBV4-1 and J is TRBJ1-4; a possible D gene is TRBD1 (6 bases). CDR1 is MGHRA and CDR2 is YSYEKL in the germline V gene. Trimming took off 0 bases at V and 6 bases at J, with 20 bases between the two ends. The CDR3 contains 18 residues. For the CDR3, the DNA is TGCGCCAGCAGCCAAGATTACATTCCGGACAGAAGGCATGAAAAACTGTTTTTT. This sequence encodes CASSQDYIPDRRHEKLFF.

The chain is built from TRBV4-1 and TRBJ2-7; a possible D gene is TRBD1 (6 bases). V lost 1 base and J lost 3, with 13 bases in between. CDR1 MGHRA and CDR2 YSYEKL come from the germline V gene. CDR3 length equals 15 residues. The CDR3 bases are TGCGCCAGCAGCCAAGTGGCCCGAGGGGGCTACGAGCAGTACTTC. Amino acid sequence: CASSQVARGGYEQYF.